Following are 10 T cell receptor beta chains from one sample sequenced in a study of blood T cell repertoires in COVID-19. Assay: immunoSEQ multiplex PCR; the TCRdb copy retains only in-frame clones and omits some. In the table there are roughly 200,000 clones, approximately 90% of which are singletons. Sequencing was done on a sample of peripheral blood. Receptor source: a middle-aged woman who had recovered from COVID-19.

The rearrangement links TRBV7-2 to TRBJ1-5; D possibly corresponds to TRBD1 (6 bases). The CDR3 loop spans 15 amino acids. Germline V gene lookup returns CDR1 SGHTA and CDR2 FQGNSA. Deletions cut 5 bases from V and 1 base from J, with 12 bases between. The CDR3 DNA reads TGTGCCAGCAGCCGCGGACAGTCGAGCAATCAGCCCCAGCATTTT. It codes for CASSRGQSSNQPQHF.

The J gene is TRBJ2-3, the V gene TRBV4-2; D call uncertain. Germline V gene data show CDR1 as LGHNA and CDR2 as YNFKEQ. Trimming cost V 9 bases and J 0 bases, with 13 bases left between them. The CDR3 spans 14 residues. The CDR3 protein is CASRLASSTDTQYF. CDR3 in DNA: TGTGCCAGTAGACTCGCGTCTAGCACAGATACGCAGTATTTT.

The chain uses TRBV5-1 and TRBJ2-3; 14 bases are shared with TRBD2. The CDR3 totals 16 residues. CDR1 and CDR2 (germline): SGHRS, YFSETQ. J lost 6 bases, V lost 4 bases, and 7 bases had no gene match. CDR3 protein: CASSLGLAGARDTQYF. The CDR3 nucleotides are TGCGCCAGCAGCCTGGGACTAGCGGGAGCTAGGGATACGCAGTATTTT.

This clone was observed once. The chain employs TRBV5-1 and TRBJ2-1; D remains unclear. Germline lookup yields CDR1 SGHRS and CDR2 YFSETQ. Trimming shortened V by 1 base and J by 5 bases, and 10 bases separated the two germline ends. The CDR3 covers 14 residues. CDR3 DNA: TGCGCCAGCAGCTTGATGGCAAGTAACAATGAGCAGTTCTTC. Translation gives CASSLMASNNEQFF.

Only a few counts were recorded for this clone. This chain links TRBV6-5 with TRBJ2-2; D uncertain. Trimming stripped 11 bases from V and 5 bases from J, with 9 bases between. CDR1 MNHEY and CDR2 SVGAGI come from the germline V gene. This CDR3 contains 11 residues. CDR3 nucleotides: TGTGCCGTACGGGTTACCGGGGAGCTGTTTTTT. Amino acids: CAVRVTGELFF.

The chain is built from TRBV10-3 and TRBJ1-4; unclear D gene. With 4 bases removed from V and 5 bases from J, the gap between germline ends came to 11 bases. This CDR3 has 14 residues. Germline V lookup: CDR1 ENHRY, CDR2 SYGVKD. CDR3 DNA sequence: TGTGCCATCAGTGCCGGGATGTCGAATGAAAAACTGTTTTTT. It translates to CAISAGMSNEKLFF.

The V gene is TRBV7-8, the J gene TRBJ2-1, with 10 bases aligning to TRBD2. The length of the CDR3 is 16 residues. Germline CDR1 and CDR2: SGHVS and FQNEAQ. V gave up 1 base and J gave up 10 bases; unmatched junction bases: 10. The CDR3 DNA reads TGTGCCAGCAGCTTAGACCTAGCGGGGGAAGGAGGGGAGCAGTTCTTC. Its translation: CASSLDLAGEGGEQFF.

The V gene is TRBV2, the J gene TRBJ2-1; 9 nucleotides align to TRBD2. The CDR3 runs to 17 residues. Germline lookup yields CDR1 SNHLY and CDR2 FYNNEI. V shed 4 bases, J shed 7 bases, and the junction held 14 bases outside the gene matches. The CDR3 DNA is TGTGCCAGCAGTGGGGGACTTGGCGGGAGGGCGGGTAATGAGCAGTTCTTC. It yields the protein CASSGGLGGRAGNEQFF.

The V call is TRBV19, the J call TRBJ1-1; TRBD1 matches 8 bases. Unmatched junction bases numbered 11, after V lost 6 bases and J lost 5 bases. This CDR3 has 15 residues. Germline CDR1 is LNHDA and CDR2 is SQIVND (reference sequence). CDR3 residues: CASRGNRGSGTEAFF. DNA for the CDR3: TGTGCCAGTAGGGGCAACAGGGGGAGCGGGACTGAAGCTTTCTTT.

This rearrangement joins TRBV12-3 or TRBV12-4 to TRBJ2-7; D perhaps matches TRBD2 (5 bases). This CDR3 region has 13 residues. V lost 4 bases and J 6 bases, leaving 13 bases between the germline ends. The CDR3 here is CASSSLAVAEQYF. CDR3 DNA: TGTGCCAGCAGTTCCCTAGCCGTCGCCGAGCAGTACTTC.